The entry below gives a single T cell receptor beta chain sequence along with its context. This sample was taken from a study of blood T cell repertoires in COVID-19. Original processing methods: Estimates of nucleated cell counts were drawn from the amplification of reference gene primers. Sequenced by immunoSEQ multiplex PCR; TCRdb stores in-frame clones only, minus some. The D gene and trimming were derived from the DNA, and the V and J assignments and clone size from that table. Of roughly 250,000 clones in the sample, about 87% were seen once. In Cohort 3, a recovered donor had either two negative PCRs, clearance, or symptom resolution. Material: PBMCs or T cells enriched from blood (not recorded which). The receptor's source is a woman aged 45 to 65 who had recovered from COVID-19.

The CDR3 spells CASYGVWNTEAFF. The CDR3 nucleotides read TGTGCCAGCTATGGAGTGTGGAACACTGAAGCTTTCTTT. The rearrangement joins TRBV27 to TRBJ1-1; the D is unclear. This CDR3 comprises 13 residues. CDR1 is MNHEY, CDR2 SMNVEV, per germline (reference sequence). With 8 bases removed from V and 1 base from J, the gap between germline ends came to 11 bases.